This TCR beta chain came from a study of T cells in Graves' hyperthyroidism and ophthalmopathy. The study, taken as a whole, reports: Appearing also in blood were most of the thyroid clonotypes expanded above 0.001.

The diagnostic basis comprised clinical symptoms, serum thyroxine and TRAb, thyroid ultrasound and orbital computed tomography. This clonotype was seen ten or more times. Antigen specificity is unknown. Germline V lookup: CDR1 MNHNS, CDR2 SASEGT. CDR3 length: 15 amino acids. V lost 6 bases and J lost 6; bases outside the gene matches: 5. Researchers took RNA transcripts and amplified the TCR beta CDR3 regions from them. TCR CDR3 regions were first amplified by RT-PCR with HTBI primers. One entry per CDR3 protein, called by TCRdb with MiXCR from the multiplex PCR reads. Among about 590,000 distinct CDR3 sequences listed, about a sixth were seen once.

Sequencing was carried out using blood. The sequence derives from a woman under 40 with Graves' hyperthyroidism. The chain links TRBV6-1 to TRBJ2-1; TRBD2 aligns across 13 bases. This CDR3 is CASRLAGGQGNEQFF. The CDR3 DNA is TGTGCCAGCAGACTAGCGGGAGGGCAGGGCAATGAGCAGTTCTTC.